The 20 T cell receptor beta chains presented below share a single source sample, sequenced in a study of response to subunit inactivated influenza vaccine. A single record per CDR3 protein comes from TCRdb applying MiXCR to the RT-PCR reads. The sample records hundreds of thousands of distinct CDR3 sequences, about 10% being singletons. Sequenced material: PBMCs from blood, taken on the day of vaccination. The receptor set was obtained from a man aged 45 to 65 who received an inactivated influenza vaccine.

V usage is TRBV12-3 or TRBV12-4 and J usage is TRBJ1-4; maybe TRBD1 (6 bases). This CDR3 contains 12 residues. Deletions cut 8 bases from V and 7 bases from J, with 11 bases between. CDR3 sequence reads: CASGTRGEKLFF. CDR3 DNA: TGTGCCAGCGGGACACGGGGTGAAAAACTGTTTTTT.

The chain is built from TRBV3-1 and TRBJ2-7; 7 bases fit TRBD1. Per germline, CDR1 LGHDT and CDR2 YNNKEL (reference sequence). The CDR3 loop spans 17 amino acids. V lost 6 bases to trimming and J lost 1 base; unmatched junction nucleotides: 15. The CDR3 here is CASSTIGSGQNSYEQYF. Here the CDR3 DNA reads TGTGCCAGCAGTACTATAGGATCGGGACAGAATTCCTACGAGCAGTACTTC.

The V and J genes are TRBV2 and TRBJ1-1, with D uncertain. CDR3 length equals 15 residues. Germline assignment: CDR1 SNHLY and CDR2 FYNNEI. Trimming took 4 bases from V and 0 from J, leaving 12 bases between them. This CDR3 reads CASSGFWQVNTEAFF. The CDR3 DNA sequence: TGTGCCAGCAGTGGGTTTTGGCAGGTGAACACTGAAGCTTTCTTT.

This clonotype was counted at least ten times. The J gene is TRBJ2-3, the V gene TRBV5-1; 9 bases map to TRBD1. CDR1 and CDR2 from the germline V gene are SGHRS and YFSETQ. This CDR3 has 15 amino acids. V lost 5 bases, J lost 8 bases, and 12 bases stayed unmatched. The CDR3 nucleotides are TGCGCCAGCAGAAATAATCCCGGGACAGGGACTACGCAGTATTTT. Translation gives CASRNNPGTGTTQYF.

CDR3 in DNA: TGTGCCAGCAGCTTGTCTCTAGCGGGAATGTCCGGGGAGCTGTTTTTT. It codes for CASSLSLAGMSGELFF. The rearrangement uses TRBV7-3 and TRBJ2-2; 9 nucleotides match TRBD2. The germline CDR1 and CDR2 sequences are SGHTA and FQGTGA. After removal of 3 bases from V and 6 bases from J, the junction contained 8 bases not matched to a gene. This CDR3 contains 16 residues.

This clonotype was counted only a few times. The chain recombines TRBV28 with TRBJ2-5, with D unresolved. V lost 1 base and J 14 bases, leaving 11 bases between the germline ends. The CDR3 covers 11 residues. CDR1 MDHEN and CDR2 SYDVKM come from the germline V gene. The CDR3 coding sequence is TGTGCCAGCAGTTTATCTGGCGGCCTTTACTTC. Amino acids: CASSLSGGLYF.

The chain uses TRBV27 and TRBJ2-7, with 9 bases fitting TRBD1. The CDR3 length is 19 residues. Germline assignment: CDR1 MNHEY and CDR2 SMNVEV (reference sequence). J lost 2 bases, V lost 3 bases, and 17 bases had no gene match. CDR3 DNA sequence: TGTGCCAGCAGTTTCCCCGGGACAGGGATAAATCTTTTCACCTACGAGCAGTACTTC. Its protein is CASSFPGTGINLFTYEQYF.

Only a few counts were recorded for this clonotype. The genes are TRBV9 and TRBJ2-2, with D unresolved. With 3 bases removed from V and 7 bases from J, the gap between germline ends came to 10 bases. CDR1 is SGDLS and CDR2 is YYNGEE in the germline V gene. This CDR3 has 13 residues. CDR3: CASSGYSGGELFF. The CDR3 nucleotides are TGTGCCAGCAGCGGGTACTCCGGCGGGGAGCTGTTTTTT.

This clonotype was found many times. For the CDR3, the DNA is TGTGCCAGCAGCTTCCGACAAGGCTACGAGCAGTACTTC. Amino acid sequence: CASSFRQGYEQYF. The rearrangement uses TRBV7-6 and TRBJ2-7, with D unclear. There are 13 residues in the CDR3. Per germline, CDR1 SGHVS and CDR2 FNYEAQ. V lost 3 bases to trimming and J lost 3 bases, with 9 bases between them.

There are a few counts of this clonotype. The chain joins TRBV28 to TRBJ1-5, with D hard to call. The V gene lost 10 bases and the J gene lost 0 bases, with 16 bases spanning the gap. CDR1 is MDHEN and CDR2 is SYDVKM in the germline V gene. The CDR3 is 15 amino acids. The CDR3 nucleotides read TGTGCCACTGAGCTTACGACCCTTAGCAATCAGCCCCAGCATTTT. This encodes CATELTTLSNQPQHF.

This clonotype was picked up a small number of times. The genes are TRBV4-3 and TRBJ2-3; D remains ambiguous. Germline lookup yields CDR1 LGHNA and CDR2 YSLEER. CDR3 length: 14 amino acids. V was shortened by 0 bases and J by 2 bases, with 6 bases between the two germline ends. CDR3 nucleotide sequence: TGCGCCAGCAGCCAAGATCCATACACAGATACGCAGTATTTT. Translated, it gives CASSQDPYTDTQYF.

This clonotype has at least ten counts. The chain has TRBV5-1 and TRBJ2-2; D is possibly TRBD1 or TRBD2 (5 bases each). The length of the CDR3 is 17 residues. The germline V gene encodes CDR1 SGHRS and CDR2 YFSETQ. The ends were cut back, 1 base at V and 5 bases at J, with 18 bases in the middle. CDR3 loop: CASSLLGTQVGTGELFF. In nucleotides, the CDR3 is TGCGCCAGCAGCTTGCTTGGGACCCAGGTCGGGACCGGGGAGCTGTTTTTT. The full variable domain, with the rest looked up from reference TRBV5-1 and TRBJ2-2, is KAGVTQTPRYLIKTRGQQVTLSCSPISGHRSVSWYQQTPGQGLQFLFEYFSETQRNKGNFPGRFSGRQFSNSRSEMNVSTLELGDSALYLCASSLLGTQVGTGELFFGEGSRLTVL.

This clonotype was detected many times. The chain links TRBV5-1 to TRBJ1-1; D not resolved. V lost 4 bases, J lost 1 base, and 8 bases lay in between. The germline V gene has CDR1 SGHRS and CDR2 YFSETQ. The CDR3 consists of 13 residues. CDR3 sequence (DNA): TGCGCCAGCAGCCGGGCAGGGAACACTGAAGCTTTCTTT. Amino acids: CASSRAGNTEAFF.

This clonotype occurred many times. The chain carries TRBV5-1 and TRBJ1-2; 8 nucleotides line up with TRBD1. CDR3 length: 16 residues. V shed 4 bases and J 3 bases; nucleotides not matched to a gene: 11. Germline V gives CDR1 SGHRS, CDR2 YFSETQ. The CDR3 loop is CASSIRTGIKDYGYTF. The DNA for the CDR3 is TGCGCCAGCAGCATACGGACAGGGATAAAAGACTATGGCTACACCTTC. The entire variable domain, with the rest obtained from reference TRBV5-1 and TRBJ1-2, is as follows: KAGVTQTPRYLIKTRGQQVTLSCSPISGHRSVSWYQQTPGQGLQFLFEYFSETQRNKGNFPGRFSGRQFSNSRSEMNVSTLELGDSALYLCASSIRTGIKDYGYTFGSGTRLTVV.

This clonotype appeared a few times. The J gene is TRBJ2-5, the V gene TRBV12-3 or TRBV12-4; 8 bases fit TRBD2. V was pared by 5 bases and J by 5 bases, with 7 bases of the junction left unmatched. The CDR3 length is 14 residues. The CDR3 here is CASSDGGGRETQYF. CDR3 coding DNA: TGTGCCAGCAGTGACGGGGGGGGACGGGAGACCCAGTACTTC.

This clonotype appeared once. A clone one base away is much larger, so this may be a read error. V usage is TRBV7-6 and J usage is TRBJ2-3; D is unclear. This CDR3 is 12 amino acids long. CDR1 is SGHVS and CDR2 is FNYEAQ in the germline V gene. The V and J ends lost 5 bases and 1 base respectively, with 4 bases between them. The chain's CDR3 is CASSGRTDTQYF. The CDR3, as DNA: TGTGCCAGCAGCGGGCGCACAGATACGCAGTATTTT.

V and J are TRBV6-2 or TRBV6-3 and TRBJ2-5, with unresolved D. The V end was cut by 5 bases, the J end by 12 bases, with 13 bases between. In germline, CDR1 is MNHEY, CDR2 SVGEGT. The CDR3 consists of 11 residues. The CDR3 DNA follows: TGTGCCAGCAGTCCCGGACCCTTCAAGTACTTC. This codes for CASSPGPFKYF.

The chain recombines TRBV5-1 with TRBJ1-5, with 7 bases that match TRBD1. The length of the CDR3 is 15 residues. CDR1 is SGHRS and CDR2 is YFSETQ in the germline V gene. With V trimmed by 5 bases and J by 3 bases, 8 bases remained unmatched. In nucleotides, the CDR3 is TGCGCCAGCAGGGCCGGGACAGTGAACAATCAGCCCCAGCATTTT. Its protein is CASRAGTVNNQPQHF.

This sequence joins TRBV6-5 and TRBJ1-1; unclear D gene. Trimming removed 2 bases at V and 9 bases at J, with 13 bases between. This CDR3 is built from 13 residues. Germline V CDR1 and CDR2: MNHEY, SVGAGI. CDR3 coding DNA: TGTGCCAGCAGTTACACCCGGGCCACCCAAGCTTTCTTT. It yields the protein CASSYTRATQAFF.

The rearrangement joins TRBV7-3 to TRBJ2-4; 8 nucleotides agree with TRBD1. Trimming at V came to 5 bases and at J to 4 bases, leaving 7 bases not matched to a gene. This CDR3 region has 15 residues. The germline CDR1 and CDR2 sequences are SGHTA and FQGTGA. As DNA, the CDR3 is TGTGCCAGCAGCGATGACAGGGGACCTAAAAACATTCAGTACTTC. This codes for CASSDDRGPKNIQYF.